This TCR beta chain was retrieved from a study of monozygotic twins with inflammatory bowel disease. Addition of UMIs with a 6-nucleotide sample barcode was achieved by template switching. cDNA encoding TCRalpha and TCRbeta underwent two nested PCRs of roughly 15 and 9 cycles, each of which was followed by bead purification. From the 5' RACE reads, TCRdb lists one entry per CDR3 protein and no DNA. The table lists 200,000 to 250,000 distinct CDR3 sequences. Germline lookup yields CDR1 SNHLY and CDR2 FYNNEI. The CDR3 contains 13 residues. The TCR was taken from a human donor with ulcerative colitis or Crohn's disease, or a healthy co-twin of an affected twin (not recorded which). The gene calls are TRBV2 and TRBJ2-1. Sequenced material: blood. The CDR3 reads CASSDRTYNEQFF. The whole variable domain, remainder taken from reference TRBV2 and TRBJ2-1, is EPEVTQTPSHQVTQMGQEVILRCVPISNHLYFYWYRQILGQKVEFLVSFYNNEISEKSEIFDDQFSVERPDGSNFTLKIRSTKLEDSAMYFCASSDRTYNEQFFGPGTRLTVL.